The rows below give T cell receptor beta chains drawn from one sample of a study of blood T cell repertoires in COVID-19. Assay: immunoSEQ multiplex PCR; the TCRdb copy retains only in-frame clones and omits some. The sample includes about 100,000 clones, roughly nine tenths of them seen just once. Material for sequencing was peripheral blood. These receptors originate from a man aged 45-65 years with acute or convalescent COVID-19. Both conserved end residues are part of each CDR3. The D gene is left open where the match is weak. A clone size is listed for some rows: how often the clone was seen (once, few, many), or a class if it is expanded.

>TRBD2|TRBV5-1|-|TRBJ2-5
TGCGCCAGCAGCGCCTTGCCTAGCGGGGGGGCCTTATCGTACCAAGAGACCCAGTACTTC
CASSALPSGGALSYQETQYF
>-|TRBV5-6|few|TRBJ1-2
TGTGCCAGCAGCACAGGGTTGGGCGGCTACACCTTC
CASSTGLGGYTF
>-|TRBV7-2|-|TRBJ2-1
TGTGCCAGCAGCTTAGGAACTATCTCCAGCTATGAGCAGTTCTTC
CASSLGTISSYEQFF
>TRBD1|TRBV2|-|TRBJ1-2
TGTGCCAGCAGACAGGGGGGTTCGAATGGCTACACCTTC
CASRQGGSNGYTF
>-|TRBV3-1/TRBV3-2|-|TRBJ1-3
TGTGCCAGCAGCCAAGTCGACACCTTCCACTCTGGAAACACCATATATTTT
CASSQVDTFHSGNTIYF
>TRBD1|TRBV29-1|-|TRBJ1-5
TGCAGCGTGGCCATTTCGGGACAGTATAGCAATCAGCCCCAGCATTTT
CSVAISGQYSNQPQHF
>-|TRBV2|-|TRBJ1-1
TGTGCCAGCAGAAACAGAGTAATGAACACTGAAGCTTTCTTT
CASRNRVMNTEAFF
>-|TRBV4-1|few|TRBJ1-6
TGCGCCAGCAGGTACGGACATCCTAATTCACCCCTCCACTTT
CASRYGHPNSPLHF
>TRBD1|TRBV19|-|TRBJ2-2
TGTGCCAGTAGGTGGCAGGGGGCAGGGACCGGGGAGCTGTTTTTT
CASRWQGAGTGELFF
>-|TRBV4-1|-|TRBJ2-5
TGCGCCAGCAGCCAAGATTGGCCAGTCCAAGAGACCCAGTACTTC
CASSQDWPVQETQYF
>-|TRBV5-4|-|TRBJ1-1
TGTGCCAGCAGCTTGGGGCCGGGACAGAACACTGAAGCTTTCTTT
CASSLGPGQNTEAFF
>TRBD1|TRBV2|-|TRBJ2-5
TGTGCCAGCAGTGGGGGCCGGGACAGGGCTAGAGGCGAGACCCAGTACTTC
CASSGGRDRARGETQYF
>TRBD2|TRBV19|-|TRBJ2-3
TGTGCCAGCAATAAACTAGCGGGGGGCGGCACAGATACGCAGTATTTT
CASNKLAGGGTDTQYF
>-|TRBV11-2|-|TRBJ1-6
TGTGCCAGCAGCCAAATTTCGAGCTCCTATAATTCACCCCTCCACTTT
CASSQISSSYNSPLHF
>TRBD2|TRBV7-2|-|TRBJ2-2
TGTGCCAGCAGCAAAACTAGCGGGACATCCACCGGGGAGCTGTTTTTT
CASSKTSGTSTGELFF
>TRBD1|TRBV19|-|TRBJ2-1
TGTGCCAGTAGGCGACAGGGGCCCGATGAGCAGTTCTTC
CASRRQGPDEQFF
>-|TRBV12-2|-|TRBJ1-2
TGTGCAAGTCGCTTAGCCTCGACAGGGGTGGACTATGGCTACACCTTC
CASRLASTGVDYGYTF
>TRBD2|TRBV14|-|TRBJ2-1
TGTGCCAGCAGTCGAAACCGGGGGGGCTACAATGAGCAGTTCTTC
CASSRNRGGYNEQFF
>TRBD2|TRBV7-9|-|TRBJ2-5
TGTGCCAGCAGCCCGGCGGGGGGAGAGACCCAGTACTTC
CASSPAGGETQYF
>TRBD1|TRBV6-2/TRBV6-3|-|TRBJ1-5
TGTGCCAGCAGTTATCACCGGGACAGATATCAGCCCCAGCATTTT
CASSYHRDRYQPQHF
>-|TRBV30|-|TRBJ1-2
TGTGCCTCGACACCCGAGGGGGGGGCGAAAGGCTACACCTTC
CASTPEGGAKGYTF
>TRBD1|TRBV18|-|TRBJ2-1
TGTGCCAGCTCACCGGGAAGGGACAGCTACTACAATGAGCAGTTCTTC
CASSPGRDSYYNEQFF
>-|TRBV24-1|-|TRBJ2-7
TGTGCCACCTATTCTAGCTCCTACGAGCAGTACTTC
CATYSSSYEQYF
>TRBD1|TRBV27|-|TRBJ1-6
TGTGCTTCTTTGGGCAGGGGACAGGGAAATTATAATTCACCCCTCCACTTT
CASLGRGQGNYNSPLHF
>TRBD1|TRBV27|medium-sized|TRBJ1-1
TGTGCCAGCAGTTTCGGGGACAGGGGCACTGAAGCTTTCTTT
CASSFGDRGTEAFF
>TRBD1|TRBV4-1|-|TRBJ1-4
TGCGCCAGCAGCCAACCGGGGACAGGTACTAATGAAAAACTGTTTTTT
CASSQPGTGTNEKLFF
>TRBD1|TRBV4-3|-|TRBJ1-1
TGCGCCAGCAGCCAAGATAACAGGGGGAACACTGAAGCTTTCTTT
CASSQDNRGNTEAFF
>-|TRBV12-3/TRBV12-4|-|TRBJ2-1
TGTGCCAGCAGTTTAATGGGGAGTCATGAGCAGTTCTTC
CASSLMGSHEQFF
>-|TRBV7-9|few|TRBJ1-2
TGTGCCAGCAGCTCTAGACAGACCCGGCAAGGCTACACCTTC
CASSSRQTRQGYTF